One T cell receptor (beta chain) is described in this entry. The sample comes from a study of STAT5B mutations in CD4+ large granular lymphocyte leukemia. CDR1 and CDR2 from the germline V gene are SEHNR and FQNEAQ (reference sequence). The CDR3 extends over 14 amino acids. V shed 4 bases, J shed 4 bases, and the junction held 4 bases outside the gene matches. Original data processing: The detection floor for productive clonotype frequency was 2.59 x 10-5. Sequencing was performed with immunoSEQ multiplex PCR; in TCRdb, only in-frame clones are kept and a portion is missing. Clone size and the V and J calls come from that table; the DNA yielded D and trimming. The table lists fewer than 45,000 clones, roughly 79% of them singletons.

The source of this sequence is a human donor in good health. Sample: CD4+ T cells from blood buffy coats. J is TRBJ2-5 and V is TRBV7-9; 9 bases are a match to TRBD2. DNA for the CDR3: TGTGCCAGCAGCTCCGGAGCGGGGGGAGAGACCCAGTACTTC. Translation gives CASSSGAGGETQYF.